Listed below are T cell receptor beta chains from one sample, sequenced in a study of quantifying T cell responses using KT2 cells. Via MiXCR, TCRdb re-called the UMI-ligation and nested PCR reads, giving one row per CDR3 protein. Of tens of thousands of distinct CDR3 sequences in the sample, around a tenth are singletons; the top ten hold about 10%. Sequencing was carried out using PBMCs spiked with cells of the T cell clone KT2. Every receptor here comes from a human donor. CDR3s leave out the opening cysteine and the closing phenylalanine or tryptophan. D genes are given only for firm matches.

V gene | D gene | CDR3 protein
TRBV20-1 | TRBD2 | SAPVIAGGGYEQY
TRBV5-1 | . | ASSLVGQETQY
TRBV20-1 | TRBD2 | SARSGGYNEQF
TRBV7-2 | . | ASSPKLVTGDTQY
TRBV2 | TRBD1 | ASSGTGAYNEQF
TRBV10-3 | TRBD1 | AIRPRQGGETQY
TRBV6-1 | TRBD2 | ASSSTHSGGYEQY
TRBV28 | TRBD1 | ASSTRTGRTGELF
TRBV20-1 | TRBD2 | SAIGAGGPSSYNEQF
TRBV15 | TRBD1 | ATSRNRGAGTGELF
TRBV5-1 | . | ASSLDQPYEQY
TRBV6-4 | TRBD1 | ASSATGGSTDTQY
TRBV10-1 | . | ASSAGRERTGELF
TRBV20-1 | TRBD1 | SAQIRDRVINEQF
TRBV5-1 | . | ASSLARGMDEQY
TRBV29-1 | TRBD2 | SVSTSGEETQY
TRBV5-1 | . | ASGASTDTQY
TRBV4-3 | . | ASSQDTSTGEQF
TRBV7-9 | TRBD1 | ASRPKDRLGNTIY
TRBV6-1 | . | ASTVTEFSYEQY
TRBV2 | . | ASRAGSSGYNEQF
TRBV19 | . | ASSPRTVNEQF
TRBV10-3 | . | ATGTGSTDTQY
TRBV4-1 | TRBD1 | ASSQVFGTGNNEQF
TRBV6-1 | . | ASRRTDLNTEAF
TRBV9 | TRBD2 | ASSVGGGGSYEQY
TRBV9 | . | ASSVDEETQY
TRBV7-2 | TRBD1 | ASSLVGGTGKGSYNEQF
TRBV6-6 | . | ASSAETEAF
TRBV2 | TRBD2 | ASSETSVTYNEQF
TRBV7-2 | . | ASSLGGRADTQY
TRBV6-2/TRBV6-3 | TRBD1 | ASRDPVGTVGGNEQF
TRBV7-7 | . | ASSLAAGLDTQY
TRBV7-6 | . | ASSYKLPGHTGNTIY
TRBV24-1 | TRBD1 | ATSDLLGQGTSNEQF
TRBV29-1 | TRBD2 | SVLGLAGEASTDTQY
TRBV7-2 | . | ASSQTGETTDTQY
TRBV6-5 | TRBD2 | ASSYRLWRGGDNEQF
TRBV6-6 | TRBD1 | ATLLPGQGHEQY
TRBV12-3/TRBV12-4 | TRBD2 | ASSLAGRMNEQF
TRBV20-1 | . | SARDLATLARTEAF